This T cell receptor beta chain appears in the sequencing data of a study of graft-versus-host responses after intestinal transplantation (dated by TCRdb to the early 2020s). Notes on the research overall: Recipients received multivisceral, liver-intestinal, or isolated intestinal transplants. Of the approximately 25 intestinal transplant recipients enrolled in the cohort, one of whom was a retransplant, 3 patients without pretransplant specimens were excluded. To identify alloreactive clones, pre-transplant mixed lymphocyte reaction products were sequenced and compared with unstimulated pre-transplant donor and recipient T cells. Every recipient was given anti-thymocyte globulin induction, followed by approximately 3 years of maintenance tacrolimus and steroids. Graft-versus-host and host-versus-graft alloreactive T cell clones were tracked in the graft, circulation and bone marrow after intestinal transplantation using bulk TCR-beta CDR3 sequencing. A peak of at least 4% donor T cells among recipient peripheral blood mononuclear cells was the definition used for donor T cell macrochimerism. Rather than being sequenced by the commercial service, samples from a few later patients were sequenced in-house on an Illumina MiSeq and processed with MiXCR. Findings and caveats that apply to the study as a whole: Conclusions were limited by the relatively low number and heterogeneity of intestinal transplant patients. Early after transplant, peak levels of circulating GvH clones were associated with declines in HvG clones. GvH clones turned up in recipient bone marrow, with some appearing earlier in ileal mucosa or blood, a pattern consistent with an intestinal mucosal origin. In patients with donor T cell macrochimerism, the allografts had high GvH to HvG T cell clonal ratios.

Concerning this clone itself: Its antigen specificity is not known. Base-call qualities are not available, and no considerably larger clone is one nucleotide away.

Sequences SNHLY (CDR1) and FYNNEI (CDR2) are obtained from the germline V gene. The CDR3 runs 14 residues from the cysteine to the phenylalanine. This entry keeps only the CDR3 DNA: 42 bases, framed from base 1. At the junction V is shortened by 3 bases and J by 3 bases, with 12 bases in between. The time point label on this specimen signifies: cells obtained before transplantation from donor or recipient. CD3+CD4+ and CD3+CD8+ populations were FACS-sorted from unstimulated pre-transplant donor and recipient cells taken from spleen or lymph nodes. Libraries were built with the immunoSEQ multiplex PCR assay. For most patients, genomic DNA was isolated with the Qiagen DNeasy Blood and Tissue Kit and sent frozen to Adaptive Biotechnologies for TCR sequencing. Adaptive Biotechnologies carried out high-throughput TCR-beta CDR3 sequencing of genomic DNA for most patients. The paper's processing steps were these. TCR sequencing data for roughly 17 patients were retrieved from Adaptive's ImmunoSEQ software; three other patients were processed with MiXCR and VDJtools. CD4 versus CD8 sorting errors were corrected by removing sequences found in both subsets at a frequency ratio below 5:1. Because the origin of CDR3 nucleotide sequences shared between donor and recipient could not be assigned, those sequences were removed. To count as alloreactive, a clone needed at least 2-fold expansion over unstimulated cells and a minimum CFSE-low frequency of 0.002% (template counts) or 0.001% (read counts). Clones were considered mappable if detected in sequenced pre-transplant spleen, lymph node, or MLR CFSE-low populations of the donor or recipient. The cumulative frequency of alloreactive clones was calculated as a percentage of all sequences, weighted by copy number. TCRdb's version of the immuneACCESS table is confined to in-frame rearrangements and falls short of the full clone set. An unresolved V gene accounts for under half of the shortfall where checked; the remainder is of unknown origin. V and J calls and clone size follow that table, whereas D and trimming were derived from the DNA. The table for this sample lists about 110,000 clones; about 93% of them were counted only once. The top ten constitute about 0.51% of the sample.

Recombination joined TRBV2 with TRBJ2-7, with no confident D gene call. This receptor was taken from a human donor who received an intestinal transplant. The sequencing here drew on unstimulated CD8+ T cells sorted from spleen or lymph node cells, taken before intestinal transplant. The CDR3 corresponds to CASSEGSVHYEQYF. The DNA is TGTGCCAGCAGTGAGGGTAGTGTACACTACGAGCAGTACTTC.